This TCR beta chain is drawn from a study of T-cell reconstitution after alpha-beta-depleted transplantation in children. Study-level findings and limits: Elevated TCRbeta diversity at day 60 was traced, in some patients, to surviving recipient T cells and thymic progenitors. Several hundred rapidly expanded clones from non-depleted graft cells reportedly supplied alpha-beta T cells about two months post-transplant. After one year, T-cell counts and TCRbeta diversity mostly came from new T cells.

This clonotype was detected a few times. Antigen unknown. Preparing the TCRbeta library involved the use of unique molecular identifiers. TCRdb used MiXCR to reprocess the PCR reads, holding one entry per CDR3 protein. The table includes about 58,000 distinct CDR3 sequences, 40% to 45% detected once. V shed 0 bases and J shed 2 bases, with 6 bases lying between them. CDR1 is SGHRS and CDR2 is YFSETQ in the germline V gene. The CDR3 spans 14 residues. The source is a male patient aged 10-17 years who had a stem cell transplant for acute lymphoblastic leukemia, so the T cells may come from the graft donor. The chain links TRBV5-1 to TRBJ2-1; D ambiguous. The input for sequencing was PBMCs, mostly from graft donor cells, taken 360 days after TCRalphabeta/CD19-depleted stem cell transplant. This CDR3 is CASSLEAPYNEQFF. In DNA form, the CDR3 reads TGCGCCAGCAGCTTGGAGGCGCCCTACAATGAGCAGTTCTTC.